This record covers a single TCR beta chain. Its target antigen remains unknown. One base away there is no much larger clone; base qualities are not given. The data were obtained in a study of cytomegalovirus exposure and HLA in healthy donors (dated by TCRdb to about 2017). About the full investigation: According to a later analysis, the roughly 120 validation repertoires were produced on the same platform as the roughly 600 repertoires of the first cohort. The aim of the study was to test whether cataloging public T cell receptors could identify signatures of past pathogen exposure. To predict cytomegalovirus infection status, the study combined high-throughput TCR immunosequencing, statistical association of individual TCRs with disease status, and machine learning. Along with the approximately 600-subject first cohort, a separate validation cohort of over 90 different subjects was used.

The investigation overall reported the following: Of the cluster scores, 94% were above 0 in a later analysis, which found that TCRs clustered in the first cohort also tended to co-occur in the 95 to 150 validation repertoires. The study listed approximately 150 TCR beta chains as associated with cytomegalovirus. The authors suggested that the approach could potentially be generalized to other disease states and immunological phenotypes. Three of the identified cytomegalovirus-associated TCR beta chains were confirmed in vitro to be specific for cytomegalovirus antigens. Most TCR sequences were seen in very few donors, while some public TCRs were found in many individuals. A later analysis had no HLA typing for the validation cohort, so co-occurrence there was scored across all 110 or so repertoires. In both the original and validation cohorts, the classifier was reported to diagnose cytomegalovirus status with high specificity and sensitivity.

CDR1 is given as MNHNS and CDR2 as SASEGT, both from the germline V gene. From cysteine to phenylalanine, the CDR3 is 15 amino acids long. Only the CDR3 region is kept as DNA, spanning 45 bases read in frame from base 1. Cut back by 1 base and 3 bases, the V and J ends lie 11 bases apart. The donors belonged to the validation cohort of under 150 subjects, which was separate from the approximately 700-subject first cohort. Receptors were amplified or captured by the immunoSEQ multiplex PCR assay. On the study's bioinformatics: A statistical classification framework was built for diagnosing cytomegalovirus status from the catalog of TCR beta chain sequences. TCRdb provides this immuneACCESS table in a form limited to in-frame rearrangements. Some clones are lacking; in checked studies, under half of them reflect an unresolved V gene, and why the rest are absent is not known. That table furnishes V, J and clone size, whereas the DNA furnished D and trimming. This sample is represented by 100,000 to 120,000 clones; approximately 85% of them were singletons. The ten most abundant clones make up 3% of the sample.

The source material was PBMCs. This sequence uses TRBV6-1 and TRBJ2-3, with a weak D call of TRBD1 (6 bases match). This TCR was recovered from a woman aged 18-30 years in good health and CMV-seronegative. The CDR3 has the sequence CASSEVRGGTDTQYF. The nucleotides are TGTGCCAGCAGTGAAGTGAGAGGGGGTACAGATACGCAGTATTTT.